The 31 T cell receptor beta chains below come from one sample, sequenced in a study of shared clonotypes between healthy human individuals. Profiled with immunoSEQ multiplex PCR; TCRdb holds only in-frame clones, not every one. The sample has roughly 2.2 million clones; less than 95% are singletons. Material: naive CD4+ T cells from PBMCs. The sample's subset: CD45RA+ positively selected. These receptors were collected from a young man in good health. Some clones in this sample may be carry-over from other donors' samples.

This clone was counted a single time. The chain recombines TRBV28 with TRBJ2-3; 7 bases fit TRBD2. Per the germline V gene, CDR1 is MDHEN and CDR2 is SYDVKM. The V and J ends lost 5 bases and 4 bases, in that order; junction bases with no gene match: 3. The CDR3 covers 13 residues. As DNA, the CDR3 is TGTGCCAGCAGTCCTCGGGAGGCAGATACGCAGTATTTT. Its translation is CASSPREADTQYF.

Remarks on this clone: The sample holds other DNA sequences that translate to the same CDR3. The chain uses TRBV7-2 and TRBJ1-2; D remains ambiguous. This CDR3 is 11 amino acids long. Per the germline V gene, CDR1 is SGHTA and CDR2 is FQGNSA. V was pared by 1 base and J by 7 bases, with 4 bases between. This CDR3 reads CASSLGGGYTF. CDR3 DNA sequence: TGTGCCAGCAGCTTAGGGGGTGGCTACACCTTC.

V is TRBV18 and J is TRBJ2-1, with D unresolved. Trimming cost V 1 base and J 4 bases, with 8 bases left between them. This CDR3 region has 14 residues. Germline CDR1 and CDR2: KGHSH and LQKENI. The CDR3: CASSPQASYNEQFF. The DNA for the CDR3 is TGTGCCAGCTCACCACAGGCGAGTTACAATGAGCAGTTCTTC.

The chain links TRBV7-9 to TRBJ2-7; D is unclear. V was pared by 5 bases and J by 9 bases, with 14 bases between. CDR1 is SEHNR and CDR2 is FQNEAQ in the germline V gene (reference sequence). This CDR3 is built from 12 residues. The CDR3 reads CASSNGPRGQYF. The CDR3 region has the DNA TGTGCCAGCAGCAATGGGCCCCGCGGGCAGTACTTC.

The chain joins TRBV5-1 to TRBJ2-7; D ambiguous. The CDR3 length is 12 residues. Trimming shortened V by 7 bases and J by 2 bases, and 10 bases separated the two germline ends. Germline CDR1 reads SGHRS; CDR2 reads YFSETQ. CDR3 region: CASASQTYEQYF. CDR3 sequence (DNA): TGCGCCAGCGCATCACAGACCTACGAGCAGTACTTC.

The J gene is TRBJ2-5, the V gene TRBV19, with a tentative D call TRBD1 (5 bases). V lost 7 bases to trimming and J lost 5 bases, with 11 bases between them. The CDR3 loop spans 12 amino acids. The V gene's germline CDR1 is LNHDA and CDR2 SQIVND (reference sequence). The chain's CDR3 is CASTYKGETQYF. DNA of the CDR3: TGTGCCAGTACCTATAAGGGGGAGACCCAGTACTTC.

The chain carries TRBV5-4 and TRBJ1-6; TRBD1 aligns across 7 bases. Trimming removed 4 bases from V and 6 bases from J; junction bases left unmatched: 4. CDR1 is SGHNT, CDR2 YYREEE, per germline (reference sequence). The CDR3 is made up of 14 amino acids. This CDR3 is CASSETGSNSPLHF. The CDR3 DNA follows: TGTGCCAGCAGCGAGACAGGGAGTAATTCACCCCTCCACTTT.

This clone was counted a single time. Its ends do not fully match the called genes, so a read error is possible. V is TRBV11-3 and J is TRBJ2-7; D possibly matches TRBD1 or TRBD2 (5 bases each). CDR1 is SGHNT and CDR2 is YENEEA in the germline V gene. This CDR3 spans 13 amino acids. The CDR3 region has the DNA TGTGCCAGCAGCAAGAGAAGGTGGGACGAGCAATACTTC. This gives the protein CASSKRRWDEQYF.

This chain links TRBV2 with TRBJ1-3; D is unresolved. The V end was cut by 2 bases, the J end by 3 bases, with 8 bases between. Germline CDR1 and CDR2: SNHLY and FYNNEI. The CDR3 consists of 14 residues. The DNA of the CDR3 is TGTGCCAGCAGTGAACAGGTTTTTGGAAACACCATATATTTT. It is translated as CASSEQVFGNTIYF.

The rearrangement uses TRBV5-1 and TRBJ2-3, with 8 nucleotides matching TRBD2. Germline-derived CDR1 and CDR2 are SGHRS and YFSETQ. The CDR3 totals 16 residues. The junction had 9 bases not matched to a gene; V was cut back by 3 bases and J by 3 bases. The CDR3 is CASSSGAGGGTDTQYF. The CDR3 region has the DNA TGCGCCAGCAGCTCCGGGGCGGGGGGTGGTACAGATACGCAGTATTTT.

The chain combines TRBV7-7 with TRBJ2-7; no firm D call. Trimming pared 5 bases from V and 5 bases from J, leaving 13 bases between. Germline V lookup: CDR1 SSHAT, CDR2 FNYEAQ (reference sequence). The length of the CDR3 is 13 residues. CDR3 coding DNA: TGTGCCAGCAGCCTTGCCCCCTTCCACGAGCAGTACTTC. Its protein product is CASSLAPFHEQYF.

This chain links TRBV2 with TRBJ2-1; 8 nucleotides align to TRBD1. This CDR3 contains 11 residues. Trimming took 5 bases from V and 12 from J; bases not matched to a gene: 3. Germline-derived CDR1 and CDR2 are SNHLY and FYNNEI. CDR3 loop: CASSQQGGQFF. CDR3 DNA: TGTGCCAGCAGTCAACAGGGGGGGCAGTTCTTC. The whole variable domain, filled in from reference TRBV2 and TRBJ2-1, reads EPEVTQTPSHQVTQMGQEVILRCVPISNHLYFYWYRQILGQKVEFLVSFYNNEISEKSEIFDDQFSVERPDGSNFTLKIRSTKLEDSAMYFCASSQQGGQFFGPGTRLTVL.

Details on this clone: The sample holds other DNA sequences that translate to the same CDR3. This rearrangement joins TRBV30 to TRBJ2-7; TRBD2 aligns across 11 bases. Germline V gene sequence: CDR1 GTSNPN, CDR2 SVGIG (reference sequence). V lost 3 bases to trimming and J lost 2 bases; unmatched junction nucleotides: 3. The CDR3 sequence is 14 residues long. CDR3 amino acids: CAWRRLAGTYEQYF. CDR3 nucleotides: TGTGCCTGGAGGCGACTAGCGGGGACCTACGAGCAGTACTTC.

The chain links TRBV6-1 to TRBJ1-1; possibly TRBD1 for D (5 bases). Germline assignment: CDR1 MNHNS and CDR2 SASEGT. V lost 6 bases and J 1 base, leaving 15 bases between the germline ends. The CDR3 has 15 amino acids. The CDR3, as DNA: TGTGCCAGCAGCAGAATTGGGACGGGGAACACTGAAGCTTTCTTT. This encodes CASSRIGTGNTEAFF.

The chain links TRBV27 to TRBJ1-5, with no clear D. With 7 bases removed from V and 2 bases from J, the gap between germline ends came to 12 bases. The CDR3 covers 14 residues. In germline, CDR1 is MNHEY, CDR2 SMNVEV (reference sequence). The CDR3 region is CASKGALGNQPQHF. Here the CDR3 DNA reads TGTGCCAGCAAAGGAGCATTGGGCAATCAGCCCCAGCATTTT.

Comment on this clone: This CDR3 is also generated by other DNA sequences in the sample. CDR3 residues: CASSVDPGDEQYF. For the CDR3, the DNA is TGTGCCAGCAGCGTAGACCCCGGGGACGAGCAGTACTTC. The chain recombines TRBV9 with TRBJ2-7; perhaps TRBD2 as D (5 bases). This CDR3 region has 13 residues. V shed 0 bases and J shed 5 bases, with 9 bases lying between them. CDR1 and CDR2 from the germline V gene are SGDLS and YYNGEE.

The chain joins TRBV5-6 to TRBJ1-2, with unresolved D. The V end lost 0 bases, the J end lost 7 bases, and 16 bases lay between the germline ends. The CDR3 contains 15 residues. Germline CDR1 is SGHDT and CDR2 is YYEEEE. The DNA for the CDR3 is TGTGCCAGCAGCTTGGTTGACTCCCTCGTCCCTGGCTACACCTTC. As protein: CASSLVDSLVPGYTF.

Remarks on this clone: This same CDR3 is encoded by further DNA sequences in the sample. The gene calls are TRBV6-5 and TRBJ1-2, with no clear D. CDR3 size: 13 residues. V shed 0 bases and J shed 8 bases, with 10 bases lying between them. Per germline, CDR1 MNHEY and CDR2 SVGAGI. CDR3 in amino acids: CASSYSIPGGYTF. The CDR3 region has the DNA TGTGCCAGCAGTTACTCGATCCCGGGGGGCTACACCTTC.

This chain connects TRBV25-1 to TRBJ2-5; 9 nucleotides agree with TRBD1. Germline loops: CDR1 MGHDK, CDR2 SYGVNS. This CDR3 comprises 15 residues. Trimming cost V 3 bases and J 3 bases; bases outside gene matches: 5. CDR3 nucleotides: TGTGCCAGCAGTGAGGGACAGGGAAGGAAAGAGACCCAGTACTTC. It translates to CASSEGQGRKETQYF. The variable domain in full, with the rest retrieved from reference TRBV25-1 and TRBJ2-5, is EADIYQTPRYLVIGTGKKITLECSQTMGHDKMYWYQQDPGMELHLIHYSYGVNSTEKGDLSSESTVSRIRTEHFPLTLESARPSHTSQYLCASSEGQGRKETQYFGPGTRLLVL.

DNA of the CDR3: TGTGCCAGCAGCCCTCGTAGCCCCGTGCGAGACCTCACAGATACGCAGTATTTT. This codes for CASSPRSPVRDLTDTQYF. The chain joins TRBV9 to TRBJ2-3, with D unresolved. V was clipped by 4 bases and J by 2 bases, with 23 bases between them. CDR3 length equals 18 residues. Germline loops: CDR1 SGDLS, CDR2 YYNGEE.

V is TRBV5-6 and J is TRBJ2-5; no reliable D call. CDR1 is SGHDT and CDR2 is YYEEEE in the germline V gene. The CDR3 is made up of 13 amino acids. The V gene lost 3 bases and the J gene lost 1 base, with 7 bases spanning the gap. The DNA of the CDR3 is TGTGCCAGCAGCTATTCGGTCCAAGAGACCCAGTACTTC. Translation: CASSYSVQETQYF.

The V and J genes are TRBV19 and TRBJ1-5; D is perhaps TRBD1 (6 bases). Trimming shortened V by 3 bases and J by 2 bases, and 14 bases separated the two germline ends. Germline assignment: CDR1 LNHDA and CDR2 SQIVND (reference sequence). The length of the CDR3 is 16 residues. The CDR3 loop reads CASSIWAGAGNQPQHF. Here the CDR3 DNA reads TGTGCCAGTAGTATCTGGGCGGGGGCCGGCAATCAGCCCCAGCATTTT.

CDR3 amino acids: CASSPRRAGSDTQYF. Here the CDR3 DNA reads TGTGCCAGCAGCCCCCGTCGGGCGGGGTCAGATACGCAGTATTTT. V and J are TRBV2 and TRBJ2-3; tentative D call: TRBD2 (6 bases). Per the germline V gene, CDR1 is SNHLY and CDR2 is FYNNEI. The CDR3 spans 15 residues. With 6 bases removed from V and 4 bases from J, the gap between germline ends came to 17 bases.

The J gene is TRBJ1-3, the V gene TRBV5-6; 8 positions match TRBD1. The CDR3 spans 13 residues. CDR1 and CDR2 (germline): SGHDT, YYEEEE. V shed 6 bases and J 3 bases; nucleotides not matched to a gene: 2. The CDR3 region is CASTGTGGNTIYF. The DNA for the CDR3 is TGTGCCAGCACCGGGACAGGTGGAAACACCATATATTTT. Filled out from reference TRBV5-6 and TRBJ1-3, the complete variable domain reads DAGVTQSPTHLIKTRGQQVTLRCSPKSGHDTVSWYQQALGQGPQFIFQYYEEEERQRGNFPDRFSGHQFPNYSSELNVNALLLGDSALYLCASTGTGGNTIYFGEGSWLTVV.

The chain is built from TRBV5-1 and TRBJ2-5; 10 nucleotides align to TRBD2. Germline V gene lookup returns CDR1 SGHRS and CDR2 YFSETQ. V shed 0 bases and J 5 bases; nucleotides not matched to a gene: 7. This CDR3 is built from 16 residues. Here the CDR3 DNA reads TGCGCCAGCAGCTTGGGTCCTAGCGGGAGTGGGGAGACCCAGTACTTC. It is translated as CASSLGPSGSGETQYF.

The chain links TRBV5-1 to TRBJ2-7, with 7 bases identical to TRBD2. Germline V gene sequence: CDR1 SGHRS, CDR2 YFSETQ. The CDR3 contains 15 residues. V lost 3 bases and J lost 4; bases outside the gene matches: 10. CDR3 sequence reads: CASSSNGRLGYEQYF. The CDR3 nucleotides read TGCGCCAGCAGCTCCAACGGGAGGCTGGGATACGAGCAGTACTTC.

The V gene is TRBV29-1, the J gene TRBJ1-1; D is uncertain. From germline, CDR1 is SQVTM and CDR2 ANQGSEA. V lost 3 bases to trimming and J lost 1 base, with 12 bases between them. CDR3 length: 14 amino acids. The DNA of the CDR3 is TGCAGCGTTGAGAGCGGACTCTCGAACACTGAAGCTTTCTTT. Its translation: CSVESGLSNTEAFF.

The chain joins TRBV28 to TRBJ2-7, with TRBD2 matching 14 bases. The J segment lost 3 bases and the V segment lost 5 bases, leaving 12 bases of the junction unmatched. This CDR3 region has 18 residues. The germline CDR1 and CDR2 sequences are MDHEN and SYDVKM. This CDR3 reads CASSVATSGRAYFYEQYF. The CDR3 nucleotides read TGTGCCAGCAGTGTCGCGACTAGCGGGAGGGCCTATTTCTACGAGCAGTACTTC.

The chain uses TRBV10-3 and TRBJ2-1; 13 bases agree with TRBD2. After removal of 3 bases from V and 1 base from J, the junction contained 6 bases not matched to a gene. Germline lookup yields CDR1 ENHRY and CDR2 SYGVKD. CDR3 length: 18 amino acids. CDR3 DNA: TGTGCCATCAGTGACCTCGGACTAGCGGGAGTATCCTACAATGAGCAGTTCTTC. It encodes CAISDLGLAGVSYNEQFF.

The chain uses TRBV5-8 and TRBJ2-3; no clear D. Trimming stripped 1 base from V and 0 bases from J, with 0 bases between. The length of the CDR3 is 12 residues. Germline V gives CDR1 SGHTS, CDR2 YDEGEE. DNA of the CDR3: TGTGCCAGCAGCTTGAGCACAGATACGCAGTATTTT. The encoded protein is CASSLSTDTQYF.

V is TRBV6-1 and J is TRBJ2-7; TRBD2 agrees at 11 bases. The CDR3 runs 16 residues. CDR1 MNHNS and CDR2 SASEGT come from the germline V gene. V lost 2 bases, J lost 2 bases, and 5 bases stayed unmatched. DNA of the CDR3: TGTGCCAGCAGTGAAAGGGGGACTAGCGGAACCTACGAGCAGTACTTC. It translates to CASSERGTSGTYEQYF.